This T cell receptor (beta chain) was found in a study of OX40 agonist ivuxolimab in advanced cancers. At the level of the study: Three partial responders included one hepatocellular carcinoma patient and two cutaneous melanoma patients.

V was pared by 10 bases and J by 6 bases, with 21 bases between. This CDR3 has 14 residues. The germline V gene has CDR1 MNHNS and CDR2 SASEGT. Sequenced by immunoSEQ multiplex PCR; TCRdb stores in-frame clones only, minus some. In the table there are approximately 32,000 clones, roughly 80% of which are singletons. Regarding the study as a whole: Average numbers of expanded clones were greater in CD8+ T cells than in CD4+. At 0.1 to 3.0 mg/kg and by week 6, clonal expansion occurred in CD4+ and CD8+ blood T cells.

Of note for this clone: As yet, its antigen is unknown.

The sequence came from an adult with an advanced solid tumor such as melanoma, head and neck, liver or kidney cancer. Material: CD4+ or CD8+ T cells sorted from blood, obtained in a trial of the OX40 agonist ivuxolimab. The rearrangement uses TRBV6-1 and TRBJ1-2; D uncertain. The DNA of the CDR3 is TGTGCCACCCTCCTGTCTTCGGTAACTGATGGCTACACCTTC. Protein product: CATLLSSVTDGYTF.